A few counts support the clone carrying this T cell receptor (beta chain). Its antigen is currently unknown. This sample stems from a study of cytomegalovirus exposure and HLA in healthy donors. General study results and limits: Researchers left out some V segments, among them TRBV6-2 and TRBV6-3, as indistinguishable. Previous analysis showed most TCR beta V segments were productive about 87% or about 30% of the time. The study recorded fewer than 200 TCR beta chains that were cytomegalovirus-associated. One variant, a missense change in DCLRE1C, was linked in a later analysis to TCR beta V- and J-gene trimming.

Looked up from germline, CDR1 is GTSNPN and CDR2 is SVGIG (reference sequence). This CDR3 comprises 15 residues. The V end was cut by 1 base, the J end by 4 bases, with 14 bases between. The PCR used 60 Vbeta and 13 Jbeta primers. TCRdb's table, derived via immunoSEQ multiplex PCR, lists solely in-frame clones and lacks some. The data show 150,000 to 200,000 clones, roughly four fifths seen once. The sample taken for sequencing was PBMCs. The rearrangement links TRBV30 to TRBJ1-5; D not certain. The TCR originated in a male donor in good health and CMV-seronegative. The CDR3 loop reads CAWSDLPGLNQPQHF. The DNA for the CDR3 is TGTGCCTGGAGTGATCTACCGGGTCTAAATCAGCCCCAGCATTTT.